The rows below give T cell receptor beta chains drawn from one sample of a study of PD-L1 blockade in urothelial cancer. Method: immunoSEQ multiplex PCR; TCRdb's copy keeps in-frame clones and lacks some. This repertoire shows 35,000 to 55,000 clones, roughly four fifths found once; its top ten account for less than 15%. This specimen was PBMCs, taken around atezolizumab (anti-PD-L1) treatment. These receptors all stem from a man aged 55 to 69 with urothelial cancer. Each CDR3 is given with its conserved first and last residue. Each record gives: CDR3 length, clone size, V gene, D gene, J gene, CDR3 DNA, CDR3 protein. D genes are given only for firm matches. Clone sizes are given selectively: once, few, many, or a class where the clone is expanded.

16,.,TRBV6-5,TRBD2,TRBJ2-1,TGTGCCAGCAGTTCACTCGGACTAGCGGGAGCCCATGAGCAGTTCTTC,CASSSLGLAGAHEQFF
17,.,TRBV27,.,TRBJ1-5,TGTGCCAGCAGTTTATACCCCCCCGGGACACCTTATCAGCCCCAGCATTTT,CASSLYPPGTPYQPQHF
13,.,TRBV2,.,TRBJ2-5,TGTGCCAGCAGTGTTCAGGTGGTGGAGACCCAGTACTTC,CASSVQVVETQYF
12,.,TRBV19,.,TRBJ1-3,TGTGCCAGTAGTATCGGGGGAAACACCATATATTTT,CASSIGGNTIYF
16,.,TRBV6-5,.,TRBJ1-4,TGTGCCAGCAGTTACACCTGGACAGCAACTAATGAAAAACTGTTTTTT,CASSYTWTATNEKLFF
15,.,TRBV19,TRBD2,TRBJ2-1,TGTGCCAGTAGTAAGAGCGGGGGGGCCGTGAATGAGCAGTTCTTC,CASSKSGGAVNEQFF
15,once,TRBV14,TRBD1,TRBJ1-2,TGTGCCAGCAGCCAAACCGGGACAGGGACCTATGGCTACACCTTC,CASSQTGTGTYGYTF
14,.,TRBV5-8,TRBD1,TRBJ2-7,TGTGCCAGCAGCTTCCGGGACAGGGCCTACGAGCAGTACTTC,CASSFRDRAYEQYF
11,.,TRBV20-1,.,TRBJ2-5,TGCAGTGCTAGTGGGGGGTCGACCCAGTACTTC,CSASGGSTQYF
14,.,TRBV6-1,TRBD1,TRBJ1-2,TGTGCCAGCAGTGAAGGTCCGACAGGGGGTAGCTACACCTTC,CASSEGPTGGSYTF
15,.,TRBV28,TRBD2,TRBJ2-3,TGTGCCAGCAGTTTGAGCGGGAGGGTAGCAGATACGCAGTATTTT,CASSLSGRVADTQYF
19,once,TRBV18,TRBD2,TRBJ2-2,TGTGCCAGCTCACCAGGGACTAGTGGGTCTGCGAGGTACACCGGGGAGCTGTTTTTT,CASSPGTSGSARYTGELFF
15,.,TRBV27,TRBD1,TRBJ2-5,TGTGCCAGCAGTCCCTCCCCGACAGGGGGAGAGACCCAGTACTTC,CASSPSPTGGETQYF
15,.,TRBV5-6,TRBD2,TRBJ2-7,TGTGCCAGCAGTACCGGGACTAGTCGTCTCTACGAGCAGTACTTC,CASSTGTSRLYEQYF
12,once,TRBV19,.,TRBJ2-5,TGTGCCAGTAGTATAGTGGGAGGGACCCAGTACTTC,CASSIVGGTQYF
12,.,TRBV7-2,.,TRBJ2-7,TGTGCCAGCAGTCTACAGGGTTACGAGCAGTACTTC,CASSLQGYEQYF
14,.,TRBV7-9,TRBD1,TRBJ2-5,TGTGCCAGCAGCTTAGGACAGGGGGTAGAGACCCAGTACTTC,CASSLGQGVETQYF
14,once,TRBV28,.,TRBJ2-7,TGTGCCAGCAGTTTCTACAACTGGGGCTCCGAGCAGTACTTC,CASSFYNWGSEQYF
16,.,TRBV15,TRBD1,TRBJ1-1,TGTGCCACCAGCAGATCCTCCGGGACAGGGTCCACTGAAGCTTTCTTT,CATSRSSGTGSTEAFF
17,.,TRBV19,TRBD1,TRBJ1-5,TGTGCCAGTAGTATAGTTGGGGGACAGGCGAGCAATCAGCCCCAGCATTTT,CASSIVGGQASNQPQHF
12,.,TRBV2,.,TRBJ1-2,TGTGCCAGCCCGGGTGGCAGCTATGGCTACACCTTC,CASPGGSYGYTF
17,.,TRBV7-6,TRBD1,TRBJ1-2,TGTGCCAGCAGCTTATTGGCAGGGGGGACTTCTAACTATGGCTACACCTTC,CASSLLAGGTSNYGYTF
14,.,TRBV4-1,.,TRBJ2-7,TGCGCCAGCAGCCATCCCGGTAGGGGGAACGAGCAGTACTTC,CASSHPGRGNEQYF
15,.,TRBV11-2,.,TRBJ2-7,TGTGCCAGCAGTCGACAGGTCGAAAGCTCCTACGAGCAGTACTTC,CASSRQVESSYEQYF
14,.,TRBV5-1,TRBD1,TRBJ2-7,TGCGCCAGCAGTACCGGGACAGGGGCCCACGAGCAGTACTTC,CASSTGTGAHEQYF
18,.,TRBV19,TRBD2,TRBJ2-3,TGTGCCAGTAGTACCGGACTAGCGGGGGGGCTCGGAATACATACGCAGTATTTT,CASSTGLAGGLGIHTQYF
16,.,TRBV6-1,.,TRBJ1-5,TGTGCCAGCAGTGAGGGGCAGGGATGGAGCAATCAGCCCCAGCATTTT,CASSEGQGWSNQPQHF
15,few,TRBV27,TRBD1,TRBJ1-6,TGTGCCAGCAGGCCCCTGGACAGGGATAATTCACCCCTCCACTTT,CASRPLDRDNSPLHF
14,once,TRBV6-1,.,TRBJ2-3,TGTGCCAGCAGTGAAGGGACATATCTGGATACGCAGTATTTT,CASSEGTYLDTQYF
13,.,TRBV11-2,TRBD1,TRBJ2-3,TGTGCCAGCGACAGGGACATCCCAGATACGCAGTATTTT,CASDRDIPDTQYF
16,.,TRBV7-9,TRBD1,TRBJ2-5,TGTGCCAGCAGCTTTTTGACAGGGGGGAACCAAGAGACCCAGTACTTC,CASSFLTGGNQETQYF
12,.,TRBV6-1,.,TRBJ2-7,TGTGCCAGCAGTCGAGGCCAATACGAGCAGTACTTC,CASSRGQYEQYF
16,.,TRBV14,TRBD1,TRBJ2-5,TGTGCCAGCAGCCAAGCTTTCGGACAGGGGGAAGAGACCCAGTACTTC,CASSQAFGQGEETQYF